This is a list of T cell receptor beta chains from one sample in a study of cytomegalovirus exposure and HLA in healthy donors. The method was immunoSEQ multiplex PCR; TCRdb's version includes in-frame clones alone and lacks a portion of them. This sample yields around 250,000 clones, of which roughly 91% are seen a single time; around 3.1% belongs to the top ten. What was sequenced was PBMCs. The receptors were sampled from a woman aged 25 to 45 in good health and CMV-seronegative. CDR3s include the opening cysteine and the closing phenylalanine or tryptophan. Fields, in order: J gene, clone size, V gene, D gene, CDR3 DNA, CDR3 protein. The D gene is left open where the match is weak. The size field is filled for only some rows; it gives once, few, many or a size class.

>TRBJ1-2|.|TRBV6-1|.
TGTGCCAGCAGTGCTAAAGGGCAGGGATTGGGGATGTATGGCTACACCTTC
CASSAKGQGLGMYGYTF
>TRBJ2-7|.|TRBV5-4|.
TGTGCCAGCAGCTTGGACTACGGGAGCTACGAGCAGTACTTC
CASSLDYGSYEQYF
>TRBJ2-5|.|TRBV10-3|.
TGTGCCATCAGTGTGTTGGGGGGCAGCCAAGAGACCCAGTACTTC
CAISVLGGSQETQYF
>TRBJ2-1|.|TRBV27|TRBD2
TGTGCCAGCAGTTTATCCGGGGGGAATGAGCAGTTCTTC
CASSLSGGNEQFF
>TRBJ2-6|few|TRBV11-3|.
TGTGCCAGCAGCTTAATAGCCTCTGGGGCCAACGTCCTGACTTTC
CASSLIASGANVLTF
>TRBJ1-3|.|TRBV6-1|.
TGTGCCAGCAGTGGAGTCGGGGGACTCTCTGGAAACACCATATATTTT
CASSGVGGLSGNTIYF
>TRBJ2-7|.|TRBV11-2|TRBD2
TGTGCCAGCAGCTTAGATCCCGGGACTACCTACGAGCAGTACTTC
CASSLDPGTTYEQYF
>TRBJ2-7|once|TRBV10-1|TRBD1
TGCGCCAGCGCACCGGGACAGGAAGCCTACGAGCAGTACTTC
CASAPGQEAYEQYF
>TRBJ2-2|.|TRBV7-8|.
TGTGCCAGCAGCTTAGTTGAAGGGGGGGAGCTGTTTTTT
CASSLVEGGELFF
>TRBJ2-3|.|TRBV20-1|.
TGCAGTGCTAGGTTCCCAGATACGCAGTATTTT
CSARFPDTQYF
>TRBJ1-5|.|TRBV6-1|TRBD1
TGTGCCAGCAGACTAGACAGGGCGAGCAATCAGCCCCAGCATTTT
CASRLDRASNQPQHF
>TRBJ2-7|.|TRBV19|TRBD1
TGTGCCAGTAGTATGCCGGGACAGGCTAACTACGAGCAGTACTTC
CASSMPGQANYEQYF
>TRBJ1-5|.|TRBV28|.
TGTGCCAGCAGCATAACAGGAAATAGCAATCAGCCCCAGCATTTT
CASSITGNSNQPQHF
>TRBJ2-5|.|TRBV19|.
TGTGCCTGCAGGGGGGTCGCGGAGACCCAGTACTTC
CACRGVAETQYF
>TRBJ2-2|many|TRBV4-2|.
TGTGCCAGCAGCCTTGCACGAGAGACGAACACCGGGGAGCTGTTTTTT
CASSLARETNTGELFF
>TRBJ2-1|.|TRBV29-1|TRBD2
TGCAGCGTTGGTTCTAGCGGGTACTACAATGAGCAGTTCTTC
CSVGSSGYYNEQFF
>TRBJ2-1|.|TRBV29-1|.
TGCAGCGTTGTAACCCCAGACAGGAATGAGCAGTTCTTC
CSVVTPDRNEQFF
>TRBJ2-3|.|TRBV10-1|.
TGCGCCAGCAGTGAGTCTGAAGATACGCAGTATTTT
CASSESEDTQYF
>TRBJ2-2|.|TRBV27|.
TGTGCCAGCGGCCTTGGGGGTACCGGGGAGCTGTTTTTT
CASGLGGTGELFF
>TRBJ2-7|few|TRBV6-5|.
TGTGCCAGCAGTTACTCGACTGAGCAAGACTACGAGCAGTACTTC
CASSYSTEQDYEQYF
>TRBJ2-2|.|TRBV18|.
TGTGCCAGCTCACCCAACGACCTAGTCACCCTTACTACCGGGGAGCTGTTTTTT
CASSPNDLVTLTTGELFF
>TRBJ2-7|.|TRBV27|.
TGTGCCAGCAGTTCCATCCGGACAGACTCCTACGAGCAGTACTTC
CASSSIRTDSYEQYF
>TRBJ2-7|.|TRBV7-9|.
TGTGCCAGCAGCTTTCGGGGTTACGAGCAGTACTTC
CASSFRGYEQYF
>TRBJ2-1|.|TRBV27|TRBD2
TGTGCCAGCAGTTTTATGGCGGGAGGCCACAATGAGCAGTTCTTC
CASSFMAGGHNEQFF
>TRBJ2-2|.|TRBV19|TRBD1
TGTGCCAGTAGTGTTACAGGGGGCGCGAACACCGGGGAGCTGTTTTTT
CASSVTGGANTGELFF
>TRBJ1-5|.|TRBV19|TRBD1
TGTGCCAGTAGTCTCGGGACAGATAGCAATCAGCCCCAGCATTTT
CASSLGTDSNQPQHF
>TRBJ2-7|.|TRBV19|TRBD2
TGTGCCAGTAGTAAACCGGGACTAGCAGACGAGCAGTACTTC
CASSKPGLADEQYF
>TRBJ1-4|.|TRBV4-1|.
TGCGCCAGCAGCCCGACAGGTCTTAATGAAAAACTGTTTTTT
CASSPTGLNEKLFF
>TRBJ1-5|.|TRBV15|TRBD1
TGTGCCACCAGCCCAGGGGGCAGGGATCAGCCCCAGCATTTT
CATSPGGRDQPQHF
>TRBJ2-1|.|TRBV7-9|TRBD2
TGTGCCAGCAGCGTGGGAGGGACTAGCGGGTACAATGAGCAGTTCTTC
CASSVGGTSGYNEQFF
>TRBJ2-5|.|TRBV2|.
TGTGCCAGCAGTTCGGACAGAACTAGTCAAGAGACCCAGTACTTC
CASSSDRTSQETQYF
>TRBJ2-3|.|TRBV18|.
TGTGCCAGCTCACCAATCAAGGGGAGGGATACGCAGTATTTT
CASSPIKGRDTQYF
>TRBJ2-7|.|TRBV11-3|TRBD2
TGTGCCAGCAGCCCTCCGACTAGCGGGAGGGGCTACGAGCAGTACTTC
CASSPPTSGRGYEQYF
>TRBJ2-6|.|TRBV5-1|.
TGCGCCAGCAGCTTGTTCGGACATTCCTCTGGGGCCAACGTCCTGACTTTC
CASSLFGHSSGANVLTF
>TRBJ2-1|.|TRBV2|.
TGTGCCGGTGGGTCAGGGAAAGAGCAGTTCTTC
CAGGSGKEQFF
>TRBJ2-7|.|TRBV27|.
TGTGCCAGCAGCTCAGGATCCCACGAGCAGTACTTC
CASSSGSHEQYF
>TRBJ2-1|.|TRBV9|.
TGTGCCAGCAGCGGACATCGGACACCCGACAATGAGCAGTTCTTC
CASSGHRTPDNEQFF
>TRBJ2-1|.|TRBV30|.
TGTGCCTGGATCCGAGGAGTTGAGCAGTTCTTC
CAWIRGVEQFF
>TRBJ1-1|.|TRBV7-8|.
TGTGCCAGCAGCTTAAGGTATGTTGGTGCATCGAACACTGAAGCTTTCTTT
CASSLRYVGASNTEAFF
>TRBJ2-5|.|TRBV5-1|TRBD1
TGCGCCAGCAGCTGGACAGGGGCCCAAGAGACCCAGTACTTC
CASSWTGAQETQYF
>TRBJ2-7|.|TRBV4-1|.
TGCGCCAGCAGCCAGCAGCCCCTAAGCTCCTACGAGCAGTACTTC
CASSQQPLSSYEQYF
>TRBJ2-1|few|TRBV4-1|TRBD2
TGCGCCAGCACCCACCTCGGGACTAGCGGCAATGAGCAGTTCTTC
CASTHLGTSGNEQFF
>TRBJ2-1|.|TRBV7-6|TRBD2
TGTGCCAGCAGCTTAGCCGGGTCGGGAGGACGGGAGCAGTTCTTC
CASSLAGSGGREQFF
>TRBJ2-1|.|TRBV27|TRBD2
TGTGCCAGCAGTCTGTCTGTGTGGGAGGGTACGGCGTTCTTC
CASSLSVWEGTAFF
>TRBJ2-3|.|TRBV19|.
TGTGCCAGTAGTATAGCAGAACTAGCCTCCACAGATACGCAGTATTTT
CASSIAELASTDTQYF
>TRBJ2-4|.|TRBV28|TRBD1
TGTGCCAGCAGTTTATCGGTTACAGGGGGGGCCAAAAACATTCAGTACTTC
CASSLSVTGGAKNIQYF
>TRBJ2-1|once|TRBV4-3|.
TGCGCCAGCAGCCAACCCCTAAGCGGGGAGCAGTTCTTC
CASSQPLSGEQFF
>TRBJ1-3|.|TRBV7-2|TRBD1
TGTGCCAGCAGCTTAACAGGGGGGGCCCACTCTGGAAACACCATATATTTT
CASSLTGGAHSGNTIYF